The present entry profiles one TCR beta chain with its context. The antigen remains unidentified. The CDR3 covers 17 residues. The ends were cut back, 6 bases at V and 4 bases at J, with 21 bases in the middle. CDR1 and CDR2 from the germline V gene are SGHTA and FQGNSA. These data are taken from a study of PD-1 blockade in classical Hodgkin lymphoma. Every patient had relapsed following autologous stem cell transplantation, and cohorts differed in brentuximab vedotin exposure. The method was immunoSEQ multiplex PCR; TCRdb's version includes in-frame clones alone and lacks a portion of them. The sample includes about 110,000 clones, 80% to 90% of them seen just once. Whole-study results and caveats: Nothing has yet pinned down what causes the repertoire differences, possibly disease activity or prior therapy. CD4+ but not CD8+ TCR diversity rose significantly by C4D1. Similar baseline diversity was found in complete responders and newly diagnosed patients. Healthy donors reportedly exceeded newly diagnosed patients in baseline TCR diversity.

The chain uses TRBV7-2 and TRBJ1-4; D perhaps matches TRBD1 (6 bases). The source of this sequence is a human donor with classical Hodgkin lymphoma. The material was peripheral blood mononuclear cells (PBMCs), obtained before the second cycle of nivolumab. The DNA of the CDR3 is TGTGCCAGCAGGGAACCCCGGGACACGGCCCATAATGAAAAACTGTTTTTT. Its translation: CASREPRDTAHNEKLFF.